Here is one T cell receptor (beta chain) with its context. Sequencing of TCR beta was performed on blood CD8+ T cells and on blood CD4+ T cells. Matched for age and sex, the controls were healthy donors. TEMRA cells were FACS-enriched and CD8+ and CD4+ T cells negatively isolated. RNA totalling roughly 0.45 to 1 ug underwent reverse transcription with random hexamers. The immunoSEQ assay covered 54 Vbeta and 13 Jbeta segments for CDR3. From the immunoSEQ multiplex PCR reads, TCRdb called clonotypes with MiXCR, one entry per CDR3 protein. The profile shows roughly 130,000 distinct CDR3 sequences, 90% to 95% of them singletons. Trimming cost V 1 base and J 2 bases, with 8 bases left between them. The CDR3 runs 14 residues. Germline-derived CDR1 and CDR2 are KGHSH and LQKENI. The data were taken from a study of CD8 T cells in Susac syndrome.

This receptor was identified in a human donor in good health. Sequences were obtained from CD4+ T cells from PBMCs. This chain connects TRBV18 to TRBJ1-1; D is unclear. The chain's CDR3 is CASSPQGTNTEAFF. CDR3 DNA sequence: TGTGCCAGCTCACCACAGGGAACAAACACTGAAGCTTTCTTT.